This entry concerns a single T cell receptor (beta chain). V was pared by 4 bases and J by 6 bases, with 27 bases between. Germline V gene lookup returns CDR1 SGHAT and CDR2 FQNNGV. There are 18 residues in the CDR3. The data stem from a study of response to subunit inactivated influenza vaccine. A single record per CDR3 protein comes from TCRdb applying MiXCR to the RT-PCR reads. The sample yields some 550,000 distinct CDR3 sequences, 20% to 25% seen once. The same data also contributed to another study, on T cells expressing NK-cell markers. From that paper: UMIs were included in TCR beta cDNA generated by 5'RACE template switching. Sorting in several experiments was restricted by an anti-gamma-delta TCR antibody to alpha-beta TCR T cells.

The sequence was obtained from a man in his fifties or sixties who received an inactivated influenza vaccine. Here the sequenced sample was CD4+ T cells sorted from PBMCs, taken 12 days after vaccination. The rearrangement uses TRBV11-2 and TRBJ1-1; D is perhaps TRBD1 (6 bases). The CDR3 nucleotides are TGTGCCAGCAGCTATGGCTCAGGGGTTGTCGGGAAATTTGCTGAAGCTTTCTTT. As protein: CASSYGSGVVGKFAEAFF.